The 29 T cell receptor beta chains reported below all come from one sample, sequenced in a study of T cells in Graves' hyperthyroidism and ophthalmopathy. Regions amplified from RNA transcripts were the TCR beta CDR3 regions. First-round RT-PCR with HTBI primers amplified the TCR CDR3 region. TCRdb re-called the multiplex PCR reads with MiXCR, one entry per CDR3 protein. This table holds a few hundred thousand distinct CDR3 sequences, roughly 50% found once. The specimen was peripheral blood or thyroid tissue (not recorded which). These receptor sequences come from a woman aged 18-29 years with Graves' hyperthyroidism.

This clonotype was seen repeatedly, ten times or more. The chain combines TRBV20-1 with TRBJ1-1, with 7 bases fitting TRBD1. Per the germline V gene, CDR1 is DFQATT and CDR2 is SNEGSKA (reference sequence). The CDR3 totals 11 residues. CDR3 in amino acids: CSAAGGTEAFF. DNA for the CDR3: TGCAGCGCCGCAGGGGGCACTGAAGCTTTCTTT.

This clonotype has at least ten counts. The chain is built from TRBV7-2 and TRBJ2-7, with 9 bases matching TRBD1. The CDR3 is made up of 13 amino acids. Germline lookup yields CDR1 SGHTA and CDR2 FQGNSA. After removal of 5 bases from V and 5 bases from J, the junction contained 4 bases not matched to a gene. CDR3 loop: CASSRDRVNEQYF. Here the CDR3 DNA reads TGTGCCAGCAGCAGGGACAGGGTCAACGAGCAGTACTTC.

In regard to this clonotype: This may be a read error: a much more frequent sequence differs by one nucleotide. The genes are TRBV7-6 and TRBJ2-7, with 13 bases identical to TRBD2. The V and J ends lost 4 bases and 2 bases, in that order; junction bases with no gene match: 8. The germline gives CDR1 SGHVS, CDR2 FNYEAQ. The CDR3 loop spans 17 amino acids. CDR3 nucleotides: TGTGCCAGCAGCTGCGGGACTAGCGGGATCAAAACCTACGAGCAGTACTTC. Amino acids: CASSCGTSGIKTYEQYF.

Ten or more counts support this clonotype. This rearrangement joins TRBV5-6 to TRBJ1-5, with D uncertain. Trimming stripped 2 bases from V and 5 bases from J, with 5 bases between. There are 12 residues in the CDR3. Per the germline V gene, CDR1 is SGHDT and CDR2 is YYEEEE. The CDR3 DNA follows: TGTGCCAGCAGCTTATCGGATCAGCCCCAGCATTTT. It yields the protein CASSLSDQPQHF.

The chain is built from TRBV5-1 and TRBJ1-2; D is perhaps TRBD1 (6 bases). V gave up 0 bases and J gave up 2 bases, with 11 bases separating them. This CDR3 contains 15 residues. In germline, CDR1 is SGHRS, CDR2 YFSETQ. DNA of the CDR3: TGCGCCAGCAGCTTGGGACAGGCCCTAAACTATGGCTACACCTTC. Its protein is CASSLGQALNYGYTF.

For this clonotype: The conserved final phenylalanine or tryptophan is absent from the CDR3, which likely points to a read error. The DNA is omitted, as the CDR3 cannot be located on it reliably, and the CDR3 follows TCRdb's listing. The chain employs TRBV10-3 and TRBJ1-6; TRBD1, the table's D call, lacks a check against the DNA. From its first to its last residue, the CDR3 has 12 amino acids. CDR1 and CDR2 (germline): ENHRY, SYGVKD. CDR3 protein: CAISVHRDTSNY.

The J gene is TRBJ2-7, the V gene TRBV29-1; D is uncertain. V shed 6 bases and J shed 2 bases, with 14 bases lying between them. The V gene's germline CDR1 is SQVTM and CDR2 ANQGSEA. This CDR3 spans 13 amino acids. The CDR3 sequence is CSVALGRTYEQYF. CDR3 nucleotide sequence: TGCAGCGTCGCCCTCGGCAGGACCTACGAGCAGTACTTC.

The table lists this clonotype with many counts. V gene TRBV20-1 combines with J gene TRBJ2-7; TRBD2 might be the D (6 bases). The germline V gene encodes CDR1 DFQATT and CDR2 SNEGSKA (reference sequence). V gave up 7 bases and J gave up 4 bases, with 26 bases separating them. This CDR3 is 16 amino acids long. This chain's CDR3 is CSVSRGTGTWYYEQYF. The CDR3 DNA reads TGCAGTGTCTCAAGAGGGACCGGGACTTGGTATTACGAGCAGTACTTC.

This clonotype was seen at least ten times. The gene calls are TRBV5-8 and TRBJ1-2; 8 nucleotides match TRBD1. There are 15 residues in the CDR3. Germline V gives CDR1 SGHTS, CDR2 YDEGEE. V was pared by 4 bases and J by 6 bases, with 11 bases of the junction left unmatched. DNA for the CDR3: TGTGCCAGCAGCCCCCAGGGGGCGCTTATCGATGGCTACACCTTC. It encodes CASSPQGALIDGYTF.

This clonotype was observed a few times. The V and J genes are TRBV2 and TRBJ2-7, with unresolved D. V was trimmed by 8 bases and J by 4 bases, leaving 12 bases between them. The CDR3 loop spans 12 amino acids. CDR1 is SNHLY, CDR2 FYNNEI, per germline. CDR3 sequence: CASARGEYEQYF. The CDR3 DNA reads TGTGCCAGCGCTAGAGGCGAATACGAGCAGTACTTC.

This clonotype was seen at least ten times. CDR3 loop: CAIGEGQEHNEQFF. The DNA for the CDR3 is TGTGCCATCGGCGAGGGACAAGAACACAATGAGCAGTTCTTC. V and J are TRBV15 and TRBJ2-1; possible D gene TRBD1, 6 bases. The CDR3 runs to 14 residues. CDR1 and CDR2 from the germline V gene are LNHNV and YYDKDF (reference sequence). V shed 10 bases and J shed 5 bases, with 18 bases lying between them.

This clonotype was picked up many times. V is TRBV7-9 and J is TRBJ2-2; D is possibly TRBD2 (6 bases). V was clipped by 4 bases and J by 1 base, with 13 bases between them. Germline V gives CDR1 SEHNR, CDR2 FQNEAQ (reference sequence). The CDR3 spans 16 residues. Here the CDR3 reads CASSSTRRENTGELFF. In DNA form, the CDR3 reads TGTGCCAGCAGCTCGACAAGGAGGGAGAACACCGGGGAGCTGTTTTTT.

The genes are TRBV7-9 and TRBJ1-1; the D gene is possibly TRBD1 (5 bases). The V end was cut by 5 bases, the J end by 4 bases, with 11 bases between. The CDR3 has 13 residues. In germline, CDR1 is SEHNR, CDR2 FQNEAQ (reference sequence). CDR3 nucleotides: TGTGCCAGCAGCCGCGGGGGGGGCACTGAAGCTTTCTTT. This codes for CASSRGGGTEAFF.

The V and J genes are TRBV5-1 and TRBJ2-1; 10 bases map to TRBD2. The CDR3 consists of 14 residues. Germline loops: CDR1 SGHRS, CDR2 YFSETQ. The V gene end was trimmed by 5 bases and the J gene end by 5 bases; junction bases not matched to a gene: 4. The CDR3 region has the DNA TGCGCCAGCAGACGCGGGACTAGCGACAATGAGCAGTTCTTC. This sequence encodes CASRRGTSDNEQFF.

The chain employs TRBV29-1 and TRBJ1-5; no definite D call. The CDR3 is 14 residues long. The ends were cut back, 2 bases at V and 7 bases at J, with 15 bases in the middle. Germline-derived CDR1 and CDR2 are SQVTM and ANQGSEA. The CDR3 sequence is CSVELGRGEQPQHF. The CDR3 DNA sequence: TGCAGCGTTGAACTCGGGAGAGGTGAGCAGCCCCAGCATTTT. Full variable domain (missing parts from reference TRBV29-1 and TRBJ1-5): SAVISQKPSRDICQRGTSLTIQCQVDSQVTMMFWYRQQPGQSLTLIATANQGSEATYESGFVIDKFPISRPNLTFSTLTVSNMSPEDSSIYLCSVELGRGEQPQHFGDGTRLSIL.

Ten or more counts support this clonotype. In DNA, the CDR3 is TGCAGTGCTAGAGATCGGACAGCCTATGGCTACACCTTC. Translation: CSARDRTAYGYTF. The chain links TRBV20-1 to TRBJ1-2; D might be TRBD1 (6 bases). The V gene lost 0 bases and the J gene lost 4 bases, with 9 bases spanning the gap. The CDR3 loop spans 13 amino acids. Per germline, CDR1 DFQATT and CDR2 SNEGSKA (reference sequence).

This clonotype was seen a few times. Compared with germline, one end of the junction differs, possibly owing to a read error. The rearrangement links TRBV5-4 to TRBJ2-7; TRBD2 agrees at 14 bases. CDR3 size: 19 residues. Germline V gene data show CDR1 as SGHNT and CDR2 as YYREEE (reference sequence). CDR3 in DNA: TGCGCCAGCAGCCAAGAGATTTTATCCGGGACTAGCGGGAGATACGAGCAGTACTTC. It is translated as CASSQEILSGTSGRYEQYF.

This clonotype was observed a few times. The V call is TRBV10-1, the J call TRBJ2-3; D might be TRBD1 (5 bases). This CDR3 is built from 15 residues. Per the germline V gene, CDR1 is WNHNN and CDR2 is SYGVQD (reference sequence). The V end was cut by 3 bases, the J end by 0 bases, with 10 bases between. CDR3 sequence: CASSEVGLSTDTQYF. As DNA, the CDR3 is TGCGCCAGCAGTGAAGTGGGGCTAAGCACAGATACGCAGTATTTT.

The V and J genes are TRBV7-8 and TRBJ1-6, with D perhaps TRBD1 (6 bases). Germline V CDR1 and CDR2: SGHVS, FQNEAQ. Trimming stripped 5 bases from V and 10 bases from J, with 15 bases between. The CDR3 contains 14 residues. The CDR3 sequence: CASSLGTPLSPLHF. CDR3 bases: TGTGCCAGCAGCCTAGGGACACCACTCTCACCCCTCCACTTT.

The chain joins TRBV20-1 to TRBJ1-6, with D uncertain. CDR3 size: 14 residues. Germline CDR1 DFQATT, CDR2 SNEGSKA (reference sequence). The V end lost 0 bases, the J end lost 7 bases, and 10 bases lay between the germline ends. CDR3 region: CSARDSGPNSPLHF. In nucleotides, the CDR3 is TGCAGTGCTAGAGATAGTGGGCCAAATTCACCCCTCCACTTT.

This clonotype came up many times. J is TRBJ2-2 and V is TRBV20-1; D gene uncertain. CDR1 DFQATT and CDR2 SNEGSKA come from the germline V gene (reference sequence). The CDR3 has 14 residues. V was trimmed by 1 base and J by 5 bases, leaving 11 bases between them. CDR3: CSARALGLTGELFF. The CDR3 coding sequence is TGCAGTGCTAGAGCACTGGGCCTTACCGGGGAGCTGTTTTTT.

About this clonotype itself: The germline gene is not matched at one end of the junction; a read error may be the cause. This chain uses TRBV24-1 with TRBJ2-2, with D tentatively TRBD1 (5 bases). This CDR3 has 8 amino acids. Germline lookup yields CDR1 KGHDR and CDR2 SFDVKD. CDR3 region: CATSDRVF. The CDR3 DNA reads as TGTGCCACCAGTGACAGGGTTTTT.

This clonotype was counted a few times. The chain uses TRBV18 and TRBJ1-4; perhaps TRBD1 as D (5 bases). The length of the CDR3 is 15 residues. Germline assignment: CDR1 KGHSH and CDR2 LQKENI. V was pared by 0 bases and J by 5 bases, with 10 bases between. The CDR3 sequence is CASSPPAGRNEKLFF. As DNA, the CDR3 is TGTGCCAGCTCACCACCGGCAGGGAGGAATGAAAAACTGTTTTTT.

A few counts support this clonotype. The rearrangement joins TRBV2 to TRBJ2-7; possible D gene TRBD2, 5 bases. V lost 5 bases and J lost 6, with 17 bases in between. In germline, CDR1 is SNHLY, CDR2 FYNNEI. The CDR3 length is 14 residues. For the CDR3, the DNA is TGTGCCAGCAGTCCTGCCAACCAGGAGGCCGAGCAGTACTTC. Encoded protein: CASSPANQEAEQYF.

This clonotype was detected ten times or more. The V call is TRBV5-5, the J call TRBJ1-4, with D possibly being TRBD1 (6 bases). V lost 3 bases and J lost 6, with 18 bases in between. Germline CDR1 is SGHKS and CDR2 is YYEKEE (reference sequence). The CDR3 spans 16 residues. The CDR3, as DNA: TGTGCCAGCAGCTCGCCTGCGGGGCAGGGGTATGAAAAACTGTTTTTT. As protein: CASSSPAGQGYEKLFF.

This chain connects TRBV7-2 to TRBJ2-7, with D tentatively TRBD2 (5 bases). Gene TRBJ2-1 matches the end of the DNA better, so the J call may be wrong. There are 15 residues in the CDR3. Germline V gives CDR1 SGHTA, CDR2 FQGNSA. CDR3 nucleotide sequence: TGTGCCAGCAGCTTAGAGGCTAGCCCCTACAATGAGCAGTTCTTC. This gives the protein CASSLEASPYNEQFF.

This clonotype appeared a single time. The chain combines TRBV7-6 with TRBJ1-4; 7 bases fit TRBD1. The trim removed 5 bases at V and 3 bases at J, leaving 6 bases unmatched. The germline CDR1 and CDR2 sequences are SGHVS and FNYEAQ. The CDR3 consists of 15 residues. The CDR3 here is CASSRGRRANEKLFF. CDR3 in DNA: TGTGCCAGCAGCAGGGGGCGCCGGGCTAATGAAAAACTGTTTTTT. The whole variable domain, remainder taken from reference TRBV7-6 and TRBJ1-4, is GAGVSQSPRYKVTKRGQDVALRCDPISGHVSLYWYRQALGQGPEFLTYFNYEAQQDKSGLPNDRFSAERPEGSISTLTIQRTEQRDSAMYRCASSRGRRANEKLFFGSGTQLSVL.

In the case of this clonotype: A much more abundant neighbour one base away suggests this may be a read error. The V and J genes are TRBV6-6 and TRBJ2-7; possible D gene TRBD1, 5 bases. Trimming pared 2 bases from V and 7 bases from J, leaving 24 bases between. This CDR3 is built from 17 residues. CDR1 and CDR2 (germline): MNHNY, SVGAGI (reference sequence). For the CDR3, the DNA is TGTGCCAGCAGTTACGGGGCAGCCCCAGCGCCCTCGGTTGAGCAGTACTTC. Residues: CASSYGAAPAPSVEQYF.

This clonotype was found many times. The chain uses TRBV20-1 and TRBJ2-5, with 8 bases aligning to TRBD2. The CDR3 is 15 residues long. With V trimmed by 6 bases and J by 3 bases, 12 bases remained unmatched. Per germline, CDR1 DFQATT and CDR2 SNEGSKA (reference sequence). The CDR3, as DNA: TGCAGTGCGCGTGCACCCCAGCGGGAGAAAGAGACCCAGTACTTC. It encodes CSARAPQREKETQYF.